This entry lists 23 T cell receptor beta chains sequenced from one sample in a study of T-cell reconstitution after alpha-beta-depleted transplantation in children. Unique molecular identifiers were incorporated during preparation of the TCRbeta library. TCRdb passed the PCR reads through MiXCR, listing each CDR3 protein once. The data hold about 200,000 distinct CDR3 sequences, with roughly 7.1% observed a single time. The sequences come from PBMCs, collected before TCRalphabeta/CD19-depleted stem cell transplant. The source is a boy younger than 10 with acute lymphoblastic leukemia, due to receive a stem cell transplant.

In this sample, this clonotype turned up a few times. The chain combines TRBV7-2 with TRBJ2-1; the D gene is possibly TRBD2 (5 bases). The germline V gene has CDR1 SGHTA and CDR2 FQGNSA. The V and J ends lost 4 bases and 4 bases respectively, with 20 bases between them. The CDR3 runs 17 residues. The CDR3 here is CASSSERVVGEYNEQFF. For the CDR3, the DNA is TGTGCCAGCAGCTCCGAAAGGGTGGTGGGAGAATACAATGAGCAGTTCTTC.

This clonotype was seen repeatedly, ten times or more. This chain uses TRBV29-1 with TRBJ2-1; 7 nucleotides match TRBD2. The CDR3 is 13 amino acids. V was pared by 3 bases and J by 9 bases, with 8 bases of the junction left unmatched. From germline, CDR1 is SQVTM and CDR2 ANQGSEA. CDR3 sequence (DNA): TGCAGCGTTGATCGCGGGAGATTGGTTGAGCAGTTCTTC. Residues: CSVDRGRLVEQFF.

This clonotype has at least ten counts. The genes are TRBV10-3 and TRBJ2-7; TRBD1 matches at 11 bases. The germline CDR1 and CDR2 sequences are ENHRY and SYGVKD. V lost 2 bases to trimming and J lost 5 bases; unmatched junction nucleotides: 2. This CDR3 comprises 14 residues. CDR3 coding DNA: TGTGCCATCAGTGAGCCGGGACAGGGGGACGAGCAGTACTTC. It is translated as CAISEPGQGDEQYF.

This clonotype has a count of ten or more. The chain couples TRBV7-7 to TRBJ2-3, with D tentatively TRBD1 (6 bases). Germline-derived CDR1 and CDR2 are SSHAT and FNYEAQ (reference sequence). The V end was cut by 5 bases, the J end by 5 bases, with 14 bases between. This CDR3 spans 14 amino acids. The CDR3 region is CASSRGTGRDTQYF. CDR3 nucleotides: TGTGCCAGCAGCCGAGGTACAGGGAGAGATACGCAGTATTTT.

This clonotype was seen at least ten times. V is TRBV18 and J is TRBJ2-7, with a weak D call TRBD2 (7 bases). The CDR3 spans 13 residues. V was shortened by 6 bases and J by 2 bases, with 11 bases between the two germline ends. Germline V gene lookup returns CDR1 KGHSH and CDR2 LQKENI. This chain's CDR3 is CASSGRGTYEQYF. As DNA, the CDR3 is TGTGCCAGCTCTGGGAGGGGGACCTACGAGCAGTACTTC.

This clonotype has a handful of counts. The J gene is TRBJ2-3, the V gene TRBV20-1; 8 bases agree with TRBD2. The CDR3 consists of 12 residues. The germline V gene has CDR1 DFQATT and CDR2 SNEGSKA (reference sequence). V lost 6 bases to trimming and J lost 4 bases; unmatched junction nucleotides: 3. CDR3 residues: CSAGGEADTQYF. The CDR3 bases are TGCAGTGCCGGGGGGGAAGCAGATACGCAGTATTTT.

The chain recombines TRBV7-9 with TRBJ2-1; 9 nucleotides match TRBD1. Germline V gives CDR1 SEHNR, CDR2 FQNEAQ (reference sequence). The CDR3 is 17 residues long. V trimming: 5 bases; J trimming: 8 bases; junction bases outside the gene matches: 16. The CDR3 loop reads CASSTRQQGAGVDEQFF. The CDR3 nucleotides read TGTGCCAGCAGCACACGTCAACAGGGGGCTGGAGTCGATGAGCAGTTCTTC.

This clonotype was counted at least ten times. The rearrangement joins TRBV7-8 to TRBJ2-3, with TRBD2 matching over 12 bases. The junction had 4 bases not matched to a gene; V was cut back by 4 bases and J by 5 bases. The germline V gene encodes CDR1 SGHVS and CDR2 FQNEAQ. The CDR3 is 15 amino acids. Written as DNA, the CDR3 is TGTGCCAGCAGCTCAGGACTAGCGGGAAGAGATACGCAGTATTTT. It is translated as CASSSGLAGRDTQYF.

This clonotype was seen repeatedly, ten times or more. This rearrangement joins TRBV5-1 to TRBJ2-5; 9 positions match TRBD2. This CDR3 region has 17 residues. Germline-derived CDR1 and CDR2 are SGHRS and YFSETQ. With V trimmed by 4 bases and J by 2 bases, 12 bases remained unmatched. DNA of the CDR3: TGCGCCAGCAGCCAGTCGGTGGGAGCGGGGGGTCAAGAGACCCAGTACTTC. Encoded protein: CASSQSVGAGGQETQYF.

This clonotype was seen ten or more times. The chain couples TRBV20-1 to TRBJ2-3; 9 bases agree with TRBD1. V shed 3 bases, J shed 6 bases, and the junction held 4 bases outside the gene matches. CDR1 is DFQATT, CDR2 SNEGSKA, per germline (reference sequence). The CDR3 extends over 13 amino acids. This CDR3 reads CSARDRGADTQYF. In DNA, the CDR3 is TGCAGTGCTAGGGACAGGGGCGCGGATACGCAGTATTTT.

A few counts support this clonotype. The chain uses TRBV5-1 and TRBJ2-7; 8 bases map to TRBD1. The germline CDR1 and CDR2 sequences are SGHRS and YFSETQ. This CDR3 spans 13 amino acids. V lost 4 bases to trimming and J lost 6 bases; unmatched junction nucleotides: 6. CDR3 region: CASSPRQGPEQYF. The CDR3 nucleotides read TGCGCCAGCAGCCCCAGACAGGGGCCCGAGCAGTACTTC. Looking up the rest from reference TRBV5-1 and TRBJ2-7 gives the full variable domain: KAGVTQTPRYLIKTRGQQVTLSCSPISGHRSVSWYQQTPGQGLQFLFEYFSETQRNKGNFPGRFSGRQFSNSRSEMNVSTLELGDSALYLCASSPRQGPEQYFGPGTRLTVT.

This clonotype was counted at least ten times. The chain joins TRBV5-1 to TRBJ1-1; D unresolved. V lost 0 bases and J 5 bases, leaving 14 bases between the germline ends. Germline CDR1 and CDR2: SGHRS and YFSETQ. CDR3 length equals 15 residues. The CDR3 protein is CASSLGSGLDTEAFF. As DNA, the CDR3 is TGCGCCAGCAGCTTGGGTTCGGGGTTAGATACTGAAGCTTTCTTT.

Details on this clonotype: The junction differs from germline at one of its ends, possibly a read error. The chain couples TRBV20-1 to TRBJ2-3; TRBD2 matches at 7 bases. Per germline, CDR1 DFQATT and CDR2 SNEGSKA (reference sequence). The CDR3 has 12 amino acids. CDR3 nucleotides: TGCAGTGCTAGAGGTGGGGGGGATACTCAGTATTTT. This gives the protein CSARGGGDTQYF.

This clonotype was seen repeatedly, ten times or more. This chain uses TRBV20-1 with TRBJ2-3; either TRBD1 or TRBD2 may supply D (5 bases each). The CDR3 is 17 residues long. Trimming stripped 7 bases from V and 0 bases from J, with 23 bases between. Germline V lookup: CDR1 DFQATT, CDR2 SNEGSKA (reference sequence). CDR3 sequence: CSEGRIDGDDSTDTQYF. For the CDR3, the DNA is TGCAGTGAAGGGCGGATCGACGGGGACGATAGCACAGATACGCAGTATTTT.

The chain employs TRBV18 and TRBJ1-4, with D unclear. The CDR3 is 13 amino acids. V lost 3 bases to trimming and J lost 7 bases, with 9 bases between them. Per germline, CDR1 KGHSH and CDR2 LQKENI. CDR3 amino acids: CASSPLQVEKLFF. The CDR3 DNA is TGTGCCAGCTCACCCCTTCAGGTTGAAAAACTGTTTTTT. Using reference TRBV18 and TRBJ1-4 for the parts outside the CDR3, the full variable domain is NAGVMQNPRHLVRRRGQEARLRCSPMKGHSHVYWYRQLPEEGLKFMVYLQKENIIDESGMPKERFSAEFPKEGPSILRIQQVVRGDSAAYFCASSPLQVEKLFFGSGTQLSVL.

This clonotype appeared many times. This chain uses TRBV20-1 with TRBJ2-7; 7 positions match TRBD1. The CDR3 contains 14 residues. Germline V gives CDR1 DFQATT, CDR2 SNEGSKA (reference sequence). The V and J ends lost 6 bases and 3 bases, in that order; junction bases with no gene match: 11. This CDR3 reads CSALGQAGLYEQYF. The CDR3 coding sequence is TGCAGTGCCCTCGGACAGGCCGGGCTCTACGAGCAGTACTTC.

In its sample, this clonotype was seen a few times. V gene TRBV3-1 combines with J gene TRBJ1-5, with 7 bases aligning to TRBD1. This CDR3 is 16 amino acids long. The V gene's germline CDR1 is LGHDT and CDR2 YNNKEL (reference sequence). Germline trimming cut 1 base from V and 1 base from J; bases unmatched to any gene: 4. CDR3 bases: TGTGCCAGCAGCCAAGGGACAGGCGCGAGCAATCAGCCCCAGCATTTT. It encodes CASSQGTGASNQPQHF.

This clonotype has at least ten counts. The chain has TRBV29-1 and TRBJ2-1, with TRBD2 matching 8 bases. The CDR3 spans 15 residues. J was trimmed by 5 bases and V by 6 bases; bases with no gene match: 12. The germline gives CDR1 SQVTM, CDR2 ANQGSEA. The CDR3 is CSVPRAGGLDNEQFF. The DNA for the CDR3 is TGCAGCGTACCACGGGCGGGGGGCCTAGACAATGAGCAGTTCTTC.

In this sample, this clonotype turned up many times. CDR3 in amino acids: CASNLRGEQFF. CDR3 DNA: TGTGCCAGTAACCTAAGAGGTGAGCAGTTCTTC. J is TRBJ2-1 and V is TRBV19, with D unresolved. Germline assignment: CDR1 LNHDA and CDR2 SQIVND (reference sequence). The V and J ends lost 7 bases and 9 bases respectively, with 10 bases between them. The CDR3 sequence is 11 residues long.

The chain combines TRBV6-5 with TRBJ2-1; D could derive from TRBD1 or TRBD2 (5 bases each). The V gene's germline CDR1 is MNHEY and CDR2 SVGAGI. Trimming removed 3 bases from V and 12 bases from J, with 21 bases in between. The CDR3 extends over 15 amino acids. The CDR3: CASSYKGRGSPWQFF. In nucleotides, the CDR3 is TGTGCCAGCAGTTATAAGGGTCGGGGCTCCCCCTGGCAGTTCTTC.

This clonotype was counted ten times or more. The chain links TRBV28 to TRBJ2-6; no firm D call. The germline V gene encodes CDR1 MDHEN and CDR2 SYDVKM. The CDR3 totals 16 residues. Trimming took 5 bases from V and 6 from J, leaving 17 bases between them. This CDR3 is CASSPSLLGVANVLTF. CDR3 nucleotides: TGTGCCAGCAGTCCGTCCCTTTTGGGTGTGGCCAACGTCCTGACTTTC.

This clonotype was seen ten or more times. V and J are TRBV12-3 or TRBV12-4 and TRBJ2-2, with D possibly matching TRBD1 (5 bases). This CDR3 has 10 amino acids. The V and J ends lost 3 bases and 13 bases respectively, with 6 bases between them. CDR3 coding DNA: TGTGCCAGCAGTTTCGACAGGCTGTTTTTT. Encoded protein: CASSFDRLFF.

Turning to this clonotype: A much more abundant neighbour one base away suggests this may be a read error. The final CDR3 position lacks the conserved phenylalanine or tryptophan, pointing to a likely read error. J is TRBJ2-1 and V is TRBV28, with D tentatively TRBD2 (6 bases). The V end was cut by 5 bases, the J end by 9 bases, with 17 bases between. Germline V gene sequence: CDR1 MDHEN, CDR2 SYDVKM. There are 14 residues in the CDR3. The CDR3 protein is CASSAQTRDGEQFS. The DNA for the CDR3 is TGTGCCAGCAGTGCCCAGACTAGGGACGGTGAGCAGTTCTCC.